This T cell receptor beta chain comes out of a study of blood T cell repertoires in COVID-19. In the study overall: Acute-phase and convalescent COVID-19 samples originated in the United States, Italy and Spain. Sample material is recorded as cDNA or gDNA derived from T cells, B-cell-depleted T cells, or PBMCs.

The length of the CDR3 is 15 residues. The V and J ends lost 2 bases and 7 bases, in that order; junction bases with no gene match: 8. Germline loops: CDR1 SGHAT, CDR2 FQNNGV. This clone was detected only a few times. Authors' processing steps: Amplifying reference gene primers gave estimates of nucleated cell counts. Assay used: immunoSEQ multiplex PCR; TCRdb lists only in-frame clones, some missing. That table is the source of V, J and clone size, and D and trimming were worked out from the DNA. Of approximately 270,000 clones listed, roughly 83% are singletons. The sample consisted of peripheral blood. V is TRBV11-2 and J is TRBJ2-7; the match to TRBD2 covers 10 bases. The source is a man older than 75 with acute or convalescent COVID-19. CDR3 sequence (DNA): TGTGCCAGCAGCTTAACTAGCGGGGCCCCCTTGGAGCAGTACTTC. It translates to CASSLTSGAPLEQYF.